These 24 T cell receptor beta chains were all obtained from the same sample, sequenced in a study of T cell responses to AZD1222 COVID-19 vaccine (dated by TCRdb to 2020 to 2023). The meaning of the sample's time point label: baseline before first vaccination. Receptor libraries were prepared by the immunoSEQ multiplex PCR assay. The clones in this table, taken by TCRdb from immuneACCESS, are in-frame only. Not every clone is retained; where verified, under half of the shortfall comes from an unresolved V gene, and the cause of the rest is unknown. The sample records 75,000 to 100,000 clones, around 87% of which are singletons. The ten biggest clones cover over 7.5% of the sample. The input for sequencing was peripheral blood, taken on day 0 of AZD1222 vaccination. These receptors all come from an adult in good health.

The V and J genes are TRBV7-6 and TRBJ2-3; TRBD2 matches at 9 bases. This CDR3 contains 16 residues. Germline V CDR1 and CDR2: SGHVS, FNYEAQ. V shed 2 bases and J 0 bases; nucleotides not matched to a gene: 3. The CDR3 protein is CASSLISGGSTDTQYF. In DNA form, the CDR3 reads TGTGCCAGCAGCTTAATTAGCGGGGGTAGCACAGATACGCAGTATTTT.

The CDR3 protein is CASSLDAGAGQPQHF. CDR3 bases: TGTGCCAGCAGCCTCGATGCTGGGGCGGGTCAGCCCCAGCATTTT. V and J are TRBV7-9 and TRBJ1-5; perhaps TRBD1 as D (5 bases). Trimming stripped 5 bases from V and 6 bases from J, with 17 bases between. The CDR3 sequence is 15 residues long. Germline-derived CDR1 and CDR2 are SEHNR and FQNEAQ (reference sequence).

The count of this clone is one. The genes are TRBV30 and TRBJ2-1, with D perhaps given as TRBD1 or TRBD2 (6 bases each). Trimming pared 2 bases from V and 9 bases from J, leaving 11 bases between. Germline V gene sequence: CDR1 GTSNPN, CDR2 SVGIG (reference sequence). CDR3 length: 12 amino acids. For the CDR3, the DNA is TGTGCCTGGAGTCCGGGGGCGCTTGAGCAGTTCTTC. Translating gives CAWSPGALEQFF.

The chain couples TRBV29-1 to TRBJ2-5, with D unclear. V was clipped by 6 bases and J by 3 bases, with 14 bases between them. The CDR3 runs to 13 residues. CDR1 and CDR2 from the germline V gene are SQVTM and ANQGSEA. CDR3 protein: CSVGWALEETQYF. In nucleotides, the CDR3 is TGCAGCGTCGGATGGGCCCTCGAAGAGACCCAGTACTTC.

This clone was seen just once. The CDR3 spells CASGSSGGSTDTQYF. In nucleotides, the CDR3 is TGCGCCAGCGGGTCTAGCGGGGGAAGCACAGATACGCAGTATTTT. This chain links TRBV5-1 with TRBJ2-3, with 10 nucleotides matching TRBD2. From germline, CDR1 is SGHRS and CDR2 YFSETQ. The V gene end was trimmed by 7 bases and the J gene end by 0 bases; junction bases not matched to a gene: 5. The CDR3 has 15 amino acids.

The chain uses TRBV5-1 and TRBJ1-2; possible D gene TRBD1, 5 bases. The CDR3 has 15 residues. V lost 4 bases and J 0 bases, leaving 13 bases between the germline ends. Germline V CDR1 and CDR2: SGHRS, YFSETQ. This CDR3 is CASSPGTGPNYGYTF. CDR3 bases: TGCGCCAGCAGCCCGGGCACAGGACCTAACTATGGCTACACCTTC.

The chain combines TRBV7-2 with TRBJ1-4; 10 bases agree with TRBD1. Germline loops: CDR1 SGHTA, CDR2 FQGNSA. The V and J ends lost 5 bases and 0 bases, in that order; junction bases with no gene match: 9. This CDR3 is 18 amino acids long. The CDR3 bases are TGTGCCAGCAGCCCAAGGACAGGGGGTGTCTCAACTAATGAAAAACTGTTTTTT. It is translated as CASSPRTGGVSTNEKLFF. Based on the CDR3 plus reference TRBV7-2 and TRBJ1-4, the full variable domain is GAGVSQSPSNKVTEKGKDVELRCDPISGHTALYWYRQSLGQGLEFLIYFQGNSAPDKSGLPSDRFSAERTGGSVSTLTIQRTQQEDSAVYLCASSPRTGGVSTNEKLFFGSGTQLSVL.

The gene calls are TRBV13 and TRBJ2-1; D is ambiguous. V lost 1 base and J lost 4, with 2 bases in between. CDR3 size: 12 residues. The germline V gene has CDR1 PRHDT and CDR2 FYEKMQ (reference sequence). The CDR3 DNA reads as TGTGCCAGCAGCTTAGATTACAATGAGCAGTTCTTC. The encoded protein is CASSLDYNEQFF. Drawing the rest from reference TRBV13 and TRBJ2-1, the complete variable domain is AAGVIQSPRHLIKEKRETATLKCYPIPRHDTVYWYQQGPGQDPQFLISFYEKMQSDKGSIPDRFSAQQFSDYHSELNMSSLELGDSALYFCASSLDYNEQFFGPGTRLTVL.

The rearrangement uses TRBV7-2 and TRBJ2-5, with unresolved D. The V gene's germline CDR1 is SGHTA and CDR2 FQGNSA. CDR3 size: 11 residues. Trimming removed 1 base from V and 8 bases from J, with 5 bases in between. DNA of the CDR3: TGTGCCAGCAGCTTAGGAAAAACCCAGTACTTC. This encodes CASSLGKTQYF.

This clone has just one count. The chain joins TRBV18 to TRBJ1-1; the match to TRBD1 covers 8 bases. J was trimmed by 5 bases and V by 2 bases; bases with no gene match: 10. Germline-derived CDR1 and CDR2 are KGHSH and LQKENI. The CDR3 consists of 16 residues. The CDR3 loop is CASSPSKDRATTEAFF. In nucleotides, the CDR3 is TGTGCCAGCTCACCATCGAAGGACAGGGCGACGACTGAAGCTTTCTTT.

The DNA for the CDR3 is TGTGCCAGCAGCTTCCTACAGGGGGCGGCCCGTCCAACTGTCCTCGAGCAGTACTTC. It translates to CASSFLQGAARPTVLEQYF. The rearrangement uses TRBV13 and TRBJ2-7; 9 nucleotides line up with TRBD1. V gave up 3 bases and J gave up 6 bases; unmatched junction bases: 21. Germline V gene lookup returns CDR1 PRHDT and CDR2 FYEKMQ (reference sequence). The CDR3 spans 19 residues. Using reference TRBV13 and TRBJ2-7 for the parts outside the CDR3, the full variable domain is AAGVIQSPRHLIKEKRETATLKCYPIPRHDTVYWYQQGPGQDPQFLISFYEKMQSDKGSIPDRFSAQQFSDYHSELNMSSLELGDSALYFCASSFLQGAARPTVLEQYFGPGTRLTVT.

The J gene is TRBJ2-7, the V gene TRBV5-6; D remains unclear. CDR3 size: 13 residues. Germline CDR1 is SGHDT and CDR2 is YYEEEE. Trimming pared 3 bases from V and 4 bases from J, leaving 11 bases between. The CDR3 reads CASSSRGRYEQYF. CDR3 nucleotide sequence: TGTGCCAGCAGCTCCCGTGGTAGGTACGAGCAGTACTTC. Variable domain in full (rest from reference TRBV5-6 and TRBJ2-7): DAGVTQSPTHLIKTRGQQVTLRCSPKSGHDTVSWYQQALGQGPQFIFQYYEEEERQRGNFPDRFSGHQFPNYSSELNVNALLLGDSALYLCASSSRGRYEQYFGPGTRLTVT.

In nucleotides, the CDR3 is TGTGCCAGCAGCGTAGCCCCTAGCGGAAGCACCTACGAGCAGTACTTC. Protein sequence: CASSVAPSGSTYEQYF. The V call is TRBV9, the J call TRBJ2-7, with 7 bases identical to TRBD2. Losses at the gene ends were 0 bases for V and 2 bases for J; bases not matched to a gene: 8. Germline CDR1 reads SGDLS; CDR2 reads YYNGEE. The CDR3 sequence is 16 residues long.

The V call is TRBV19, the J call TRBJ1-1; a weak D match, TRBD1 (6 bases). In germline, CDR1 is LNHDA, CDR2 SQIVND (reference sequence). The CDR3 spans 13 residues. The V end was cut by 4 bases, the J end by 7 bases, with 13 bases between. The CDR3 spells CASSRGQIFEAFF. The CDR3 bases are TGTGCCAGTAGTAGGGGGCAGATCTTTGAAGCTTTCTTT.

This clone occurred a few times. The chain employs TRBV7-9 and TRBJ1-6, with D unresolved. Trimming pared 1 base from V and 12 bases from J, leaving 13 bases between. The CDR3 covers 14 residues. The germline V gene encodes CDR1 SEHNR and CDR2 FQNEAQ (reference sequence). The CDR3 region has the DNA TGTGCCAGCAGCTTAGTACTCCCAGGTGGACCCCTCCACTTT. This codes for CASSLVLPGGPLHF.

The rearrangement joins TRBV9 to TRBJ2-2, with 10 bases matching TRBD2. Losses at the gene ends were 1 base for V and 6 bases for J; bases not matched to a gene: 6. Germline lookup yields CDR1 SGDLS and CDR2 YYNGEE. The CDR3 is 16 residues long. CDR3 sequence (DNA): TGTGCCAGCAGCGTACCCGGACTAGCGGACGCCGGGGAGCTGTTTTTT. Translating gives CASSVPGLADAGELFF.

This clone was observed a single time. The chain is built from TRBV10-3 and TRBJ1-2, with a tentative D call TRBD1 (5 bases). Germline CDR1 ENHRY, CDR2 SYGVKD. Trimming pared 8 bases from V and 3 bases from J, leaving 16 bases between. This CDR3 has 14 amino acids. The DNA for the CDR3 is TGTGCCATCCTCGGGGCCGGGATGGACTATGGCTACACCTTC. Translated: CAILGAGMDYGYTF.

The genes are TRBV6-5 and TRBJ2-7; no reliable D call. Germline V gene sequence: CDR1 MNHEY, CDR2 SVGAGI. CDR3 length equals 12 residues. V was clipped by 6 bases and J by 9 bases, with 15 bases between them. CDR3 sequence: CASRAPTSGQYF. The CDR3 region has the DNA TGTGCCAGCAGAGCCCCAACTTCCGGGCAGTACTTC.

The genes are TRBV28 and TRBJ1-2; a weak D match, TRBD1 (6 bases). The CDR3 covers 14 residues. The V and J ends lost 3 bases and 4 bases respectively, with 12 bases between them. The V gene's germline CDR1 is MDHEN and CDR2 SYDVKM. CDR3 region: CASSFEGGLYGYTF. CDR3 nucleotide sequence: TGTGCCAGCAGTTTCGAGGGGGGCCTCTATGGCTACACCTTC.

The rearrangement links TRBV5-1 to TRBJ1-2, with unresolved D. The CDR3 runs to 12 residues. Trimming removed 4 bases at V and 3 bases at J, with 7 bases between. Germline V gene data show CDR1 as SGHRS and CDR2 as YFSETQ. CDR3 amino acids: CASSVADYGYTF. The CDR3 DNA sequence: TGCGCCAGCAGCGTGGCAGACTATGGCTACACCTTC.

V usage is TRBV3-1 (or the pseudogene TRBV3-2) and J usage is TRBJ2-3; D may be TRBD1 (5 bases). Germline lookup yields CDR1 LGHDT and CDR2 YNNKEL (reference sequence). This CDR3 is built from 17 residues. Trimming left V 0 bases short and J 7 bases short, with 20 bases between. The CDR3 spells CASSQDGAPSLPNTQYF. The CDR3 DNA sequence: TGTGCCAGCAGCCAAGATGGGGCTCCCAGCCTGCCAAATACGCAGTATTTT.

This chain uses TRBV2 with TRBJ2-3; D gene ambiguous. Germline assignment: CDR1 SNHLY and CDR2 FYNNEI. This CDR3 is built from 14 residues. V lost 3 bases to trimming and J lost 2 bases, with 9 bases between them. CDR3 nucleotide sequence: TGTGCCAGCAGTGATGCACGCTACACAGATACGCAGTATTTT. Translating it yields CASSDARYTDTQYF.

The genes are TRBV29-1 and TRBJ1-1; TRBD1 is a possible D gene (5 bases). Trimming removed 7 bases at V and 2 bases at J, with 14 bases between. The CDR3 has 13 amino acids. Germline loops: CDR1 SQVTM, CDR2 ANQGSEA. The CDR3 bases are TGCAGCGGACGACGGGGGGGAAACACTGAAGCTTTCTTT. It specifies CSGRRGGNTEAFF.

The chain couples TRBV4-2 to TRBJ2-7; 8 bases map to TRBD1. The ends lost 2 bases at V and 4 bases at J; junction bases unmatched: 10. The CDR3 sequence is 16 residues long. The germline V gene encodes CDR1 LGHNA and CDR2 YNFKEQ. CDR3 DNA sequence: TGTGCCAGCAGCCAACTGCAAGGACAGGGACAATACGAGCAGTACTTC. Amino acid sequence: CASSQLQGQGQYEQYF.